The next 3 T cell receptor beta chains were all read from a single sample in a study of shared clonotypes between healthy human individuals. Positively selected for CCR7, the CD45RO-negative cells used as naive CD8 cells excluded terminally differentiated effector memory CD45RA+ cells. Clones were read by immunoSEQ multiplex PCR, and TCRdb kept only the in-frame ones, dropping some. The top ten hold less than 1.5% of the sample, which has under 2,000,000 clones, 85% to 95% seen once. Sequences were obtained from naive CD8+ T cells sorted from blood. The source of these receptors is a man aged 18 to 30 in good health.

A word on this clone: The sample has other DNA sequences that encode this CDR3 too. V usage is TRBV7-9 and J usage is TRBJ1-2, with no clear D. Germline V lookup: CDR1 SEHNR, CDR2 FQNEAQ (reference sequence). CDR3 length equals 12 residues. The V end lost 1 base, the J end lost 7 bases, and 7 bases lay between the germline ends. CDR3 protein: CASSLGGAGYTF. The DNA of the CDR3 is TGTGCCAGCAGCTTAGGGGGAGCTGGCTACACCTTC.

The V and J genes are TRBV27 and TRBJ2-7; D possibly corresponds to TRBD1 (7 bases). With 5 bases removed from V and 3 bases from J, the gap between germline ends came to 17 bases. The CDR3 spans 15 residues. The germline V gene encodes CDR1 MNHEY and CDR2 SMNVEV (reference sequence). The CDR3 sequence: CASSIQGDSNYEQYF. DNA for the CDR3: TGTGCCAGCAGTATTCAGGGGGACTCTAACTACGAGCAGTACTTC.

This clone appeared once. V gene TRBV27 combines with J gene TRBJ2-3; the D is unclear. CDR1 MNHEY and CDR2 SMNVEV come from the germline V gene (reference sequence). This CDR3 is 13 amino acids long. The ends were cut back, 5 bases at V and 1 base at J, with 7 bases in the middle. CDR3 sequence (DNA): TGTGCCAGCAGTCTCCCCGGCACAGATACGCAGTATTTT. Residues: CASSLPGTDTQYF.